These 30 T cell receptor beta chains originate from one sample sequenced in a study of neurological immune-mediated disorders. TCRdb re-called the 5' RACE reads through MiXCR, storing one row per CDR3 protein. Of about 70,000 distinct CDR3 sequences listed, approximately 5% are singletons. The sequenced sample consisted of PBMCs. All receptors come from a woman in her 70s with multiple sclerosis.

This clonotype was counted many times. DNA of the CDR3: TGTGCCAGCAGCTCGACCGGGACAGGGTCGATGGATGAGCAGTTCTTC. This translates into CASSSTGTGSMDEQFF. The chain has TRBV27 and TRBJ2-1, with 9 bases that match TRBD1. The germline CDR1 and CDR2 sequences are MNHEY and SMNVEV (reference sequence). The CDR3 sequence is 16 residues long. With 6 bases clipped from V and 8 bases from J, the junction kept 14 bases outside the gene matches.

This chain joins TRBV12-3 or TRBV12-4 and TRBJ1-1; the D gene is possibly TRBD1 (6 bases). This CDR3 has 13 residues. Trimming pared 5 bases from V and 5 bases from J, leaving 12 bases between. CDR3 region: CASSHRAVTEAFF. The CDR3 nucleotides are TGTGCCAGCAGTCACAGGGCGGTGACTGAAGCTTTCTTT.

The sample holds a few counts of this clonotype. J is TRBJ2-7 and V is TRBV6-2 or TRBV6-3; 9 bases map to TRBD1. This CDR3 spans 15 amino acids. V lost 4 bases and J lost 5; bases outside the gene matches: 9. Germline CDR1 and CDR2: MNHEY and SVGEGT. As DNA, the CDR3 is TGTGCCAGCAGTTCTGCCGGGACAGGGAATAACGAGCAGTACTTC. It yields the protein CASSSAGTGNNEQYF.

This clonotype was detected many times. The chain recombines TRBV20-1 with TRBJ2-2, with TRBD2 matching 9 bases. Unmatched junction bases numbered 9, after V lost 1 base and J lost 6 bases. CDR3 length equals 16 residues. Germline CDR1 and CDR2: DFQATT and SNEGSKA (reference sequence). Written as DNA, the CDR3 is TGCAGTGCTAGAGCATCGGGACTAGCTAACTCCGGGGAGCTGTTTTTT. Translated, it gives CSARASGLANSGELFF.

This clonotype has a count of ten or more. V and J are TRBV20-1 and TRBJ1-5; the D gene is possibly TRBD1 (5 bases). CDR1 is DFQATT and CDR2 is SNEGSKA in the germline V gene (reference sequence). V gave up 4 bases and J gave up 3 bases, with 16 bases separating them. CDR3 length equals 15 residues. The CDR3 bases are TGCAGTGCTACCCCCGGGGGAGGATACAATCAGCCCCAGCATTTT. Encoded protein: CSATPGGGYNQPQHF.

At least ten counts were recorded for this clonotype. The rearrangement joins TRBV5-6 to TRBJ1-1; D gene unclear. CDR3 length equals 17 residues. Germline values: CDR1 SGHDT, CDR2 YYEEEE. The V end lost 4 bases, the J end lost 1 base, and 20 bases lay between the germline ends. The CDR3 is CASSPGMFSQGNTEAFF. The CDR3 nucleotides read TGTGCCAGCAGCCCCGGGATGTTTTCACAAGGGAACACTGAAGCTTTCTTT.

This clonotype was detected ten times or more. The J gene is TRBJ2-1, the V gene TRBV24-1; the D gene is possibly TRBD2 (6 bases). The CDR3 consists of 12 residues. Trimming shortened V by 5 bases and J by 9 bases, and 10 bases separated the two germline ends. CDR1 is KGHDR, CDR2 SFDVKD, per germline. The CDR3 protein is CATSGYGSEQFF. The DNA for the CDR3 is TGTGCCACCAGTGGCTACGGGAGTGAGCAGTTCTTC.

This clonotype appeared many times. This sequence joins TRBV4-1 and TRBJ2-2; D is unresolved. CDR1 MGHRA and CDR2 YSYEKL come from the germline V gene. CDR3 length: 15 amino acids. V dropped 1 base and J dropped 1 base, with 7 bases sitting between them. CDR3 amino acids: CASSQVGRNTGELFF. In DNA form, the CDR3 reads TGCGCCAGCAGCCAAGTCGGGCGGAACACCGGGGAGCTGTTTTTT.

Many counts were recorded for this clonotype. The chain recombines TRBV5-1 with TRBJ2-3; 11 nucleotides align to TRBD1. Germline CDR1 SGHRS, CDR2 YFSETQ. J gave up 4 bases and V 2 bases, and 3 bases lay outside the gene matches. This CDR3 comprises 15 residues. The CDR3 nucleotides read TGCGCCAGCAGCTTCAAGGACAGGGGGCCAGATACGCAGTATTTT. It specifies CASSFKDRGPDTQYF.

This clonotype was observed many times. DNA for the CDR3: TGTGCCAGCAGCTTGAGTGGGACAGGGGGCGATGAGCAGTACTTC. Protein product: CASSLSGTGGDEQYF. The chain couples TRBV5-5 to TRBJ2-7, with TRBD1 matching 12 bases. CDR1 and CDR2 from the germline V gene are SGHKS and YYEKEE (reference sequence). This CDR3 has 15 amino acids. After removal of 1 base from V and 7 bases from J, the junction contained 6 bases not matched to a gene.

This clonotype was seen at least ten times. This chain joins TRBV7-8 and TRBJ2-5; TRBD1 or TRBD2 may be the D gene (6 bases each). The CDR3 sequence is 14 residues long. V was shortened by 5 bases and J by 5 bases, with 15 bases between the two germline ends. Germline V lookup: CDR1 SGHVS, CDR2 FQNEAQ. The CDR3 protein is CASSPVWGAETQYF. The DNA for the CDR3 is TGTGCCAGCAGCCCCGTGTGGGGGGCTGAGACCCAGTACTTC.

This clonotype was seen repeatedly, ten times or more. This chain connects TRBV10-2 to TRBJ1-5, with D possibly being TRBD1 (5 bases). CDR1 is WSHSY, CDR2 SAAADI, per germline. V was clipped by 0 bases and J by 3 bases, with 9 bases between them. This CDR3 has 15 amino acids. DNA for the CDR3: TGCGCCAGCAGTGAGTCGTCAGGGTACAATCAGCCCCAGCATTTT. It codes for CASSESSGYNQPQHF.

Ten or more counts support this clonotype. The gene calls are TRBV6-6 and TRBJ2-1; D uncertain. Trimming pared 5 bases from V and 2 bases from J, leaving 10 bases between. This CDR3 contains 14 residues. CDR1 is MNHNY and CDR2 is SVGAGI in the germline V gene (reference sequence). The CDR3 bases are TGTGCCAGCAGTAACGACGGCGCCTACAATGAGCAGTTCTTC. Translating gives CASSNDGAYNEQFF.

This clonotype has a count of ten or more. The DNA of the CDR3 is TGCAGTGCTAGAGATTCCCGACCCAGCGGGTATTACAATGAGCAGTTCTTC. As protein: CSARDSRPSGYYNEQFF. The chain carries TRBV20-1 and TRBJ2-1; perhaps TRBD2 as D (6 bases). Germline-derived CDR1 and CDR2 are DFQATT and SNEGSKA (reference sequence). Between the trimmed V and J ends, which lost 0 bases and 4 bases, there was a span of 19 bases. The CDR3 is 17 amino acids.

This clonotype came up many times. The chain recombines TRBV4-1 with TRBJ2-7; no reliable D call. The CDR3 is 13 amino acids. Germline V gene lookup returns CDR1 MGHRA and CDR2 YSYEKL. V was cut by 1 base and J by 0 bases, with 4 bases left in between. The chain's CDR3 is CASSQGFSYEQYF. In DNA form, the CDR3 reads TGCGCCAGCAGCCAAGGGTTCTCCTACGAGCAGTACTTC.

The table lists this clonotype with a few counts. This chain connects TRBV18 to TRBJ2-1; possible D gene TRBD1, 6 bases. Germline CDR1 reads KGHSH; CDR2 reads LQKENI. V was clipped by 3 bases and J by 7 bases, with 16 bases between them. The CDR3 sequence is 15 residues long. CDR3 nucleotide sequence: TGTGCCAGCTCACCCCGGACAGAGGATTTTAATGAGCAGTTCTTC. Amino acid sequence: CASSPRTEDFNEQFF.

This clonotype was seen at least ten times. This CDR3 reads CASSLRTQGDNEQFF. The CDR3 DNA sequence: TGTGCCAGCAGCTTACGTACCCAGGGAGACAATGAGCAGTTCTTC. This chain links TRBV7-9 with TRBJ2-1; D is tentatively TRBD1 or TRBD2 (5 bases each). Germline assignment: CDR1 SEHNR and CDR2 FQNEAQ (reference sequence). This CDR3 comprises 15 residues. The ends were cut back, 2 bases at V and 5 bases at J, with 13 bases in the middle.

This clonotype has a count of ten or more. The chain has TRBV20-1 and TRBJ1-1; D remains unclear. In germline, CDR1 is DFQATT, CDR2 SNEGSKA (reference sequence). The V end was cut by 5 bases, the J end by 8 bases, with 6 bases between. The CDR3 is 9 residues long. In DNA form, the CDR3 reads TGCAGTGCTTTTAGGGAAGCTTTCTTT. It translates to CSAFREAFF.

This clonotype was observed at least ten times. The CDR3 sequence: CASSRRGLADTDTQYF. The CDR3 DNA reads TGTGCCAGCAGCCGCCGGGGACTAGCGGACACAGATACGCAGTATTTT. The V gene is TRBV7-9, the J gene TRBJ2-3; 11 nucleotides agree with TRBD2. The CDR3 runs to 16 residues. Losses at the gene ends were 5 bases for V and 2 bases for J; bases not matched to a gene: 6. From germline, CDR1 is SEHNR and CDR2 FQNEAQ (reference sequence).

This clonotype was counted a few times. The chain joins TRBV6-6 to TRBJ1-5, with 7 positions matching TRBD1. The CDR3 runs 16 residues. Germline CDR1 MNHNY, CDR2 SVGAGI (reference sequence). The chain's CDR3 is CSSGDIRTGRNQPQHF. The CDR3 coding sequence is TGTTCATCGGGGGATATTCGGACAGGAAGAAATCAGCCCCAGCATTTT.

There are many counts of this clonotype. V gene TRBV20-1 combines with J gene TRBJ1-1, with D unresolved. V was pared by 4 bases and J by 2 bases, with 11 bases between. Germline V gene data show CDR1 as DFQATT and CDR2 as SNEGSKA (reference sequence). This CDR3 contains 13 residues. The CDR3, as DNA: TGCAGTGCTACCCTTAAGGTCAACACTGAAGCTTTCTTT. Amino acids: CSATLKVNTEAFF.

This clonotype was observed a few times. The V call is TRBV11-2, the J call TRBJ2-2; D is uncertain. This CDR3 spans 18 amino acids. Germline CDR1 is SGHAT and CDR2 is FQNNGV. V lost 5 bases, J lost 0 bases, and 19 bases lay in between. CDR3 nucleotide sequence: TGTGCCAGCAGCCCCTTTTCTCTGACTCGAACGAACACCGGGGAGCTGTTTTTT. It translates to CASSPFSLTRTNTGELFF.

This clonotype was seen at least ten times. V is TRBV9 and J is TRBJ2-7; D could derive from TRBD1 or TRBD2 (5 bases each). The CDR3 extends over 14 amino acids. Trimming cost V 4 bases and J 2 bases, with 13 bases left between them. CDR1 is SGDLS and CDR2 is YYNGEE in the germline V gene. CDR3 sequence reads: CASSPTGAAYEQYF. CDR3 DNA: TGTGCCAGCAGCCCGACCGGGGCAGCCTACGAGCAGTACTTC.

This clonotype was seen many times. This CDR3 is CASSPLGVGNSPLHF. Written as DNA, the CDR3 is TGTGCCAGCAGCCCCCTGGGAGTGGGAAATTCACCCCTCCACTTT. This chain joins TRBV5-6 and TRBJ1-6; D call uncertain. The CDR3 has 15 amino acids. Trimming removed 4 bases at V and 7 bases at J, with 15 bases between. The V gene's germline CDR1 is SGHDT and CDR2 YYEEEE.

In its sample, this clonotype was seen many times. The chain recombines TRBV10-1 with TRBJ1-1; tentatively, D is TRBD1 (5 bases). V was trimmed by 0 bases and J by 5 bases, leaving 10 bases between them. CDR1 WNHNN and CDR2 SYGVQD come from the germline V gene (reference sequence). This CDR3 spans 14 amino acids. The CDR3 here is CASSESGRETEAFF. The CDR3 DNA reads TGCGCCAGCAGTGAGTCGGGCAGGGAGACTGAAGCTTTCTTT.

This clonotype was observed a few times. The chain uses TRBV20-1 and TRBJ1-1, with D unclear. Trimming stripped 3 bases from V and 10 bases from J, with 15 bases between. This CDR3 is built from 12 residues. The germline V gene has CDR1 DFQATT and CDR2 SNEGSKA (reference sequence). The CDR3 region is CSARWDGLGAFF. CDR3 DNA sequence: TGCAGTGCTAGGTGGGATGGACTGGGAGCTTTCTTT.

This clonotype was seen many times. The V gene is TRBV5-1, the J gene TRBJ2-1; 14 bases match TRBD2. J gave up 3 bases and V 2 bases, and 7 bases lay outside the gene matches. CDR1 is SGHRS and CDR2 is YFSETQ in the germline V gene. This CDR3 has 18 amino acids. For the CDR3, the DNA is TGCGCCAGCAGCTTTTTCCGGACTAGCGGGAGGTTCTACAATGAGCAGTTCTTC. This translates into CASSFFRTSGRFYNEQFF.

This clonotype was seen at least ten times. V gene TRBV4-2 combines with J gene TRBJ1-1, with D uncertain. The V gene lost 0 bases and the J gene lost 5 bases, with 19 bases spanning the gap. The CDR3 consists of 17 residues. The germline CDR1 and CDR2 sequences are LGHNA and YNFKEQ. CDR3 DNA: TGTGCCAGCAGCCAAGACCCTTACGAGGGTAGCGCGACTGAAGCTTTCTTT. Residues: CASSQDPYEGSATEAFF.

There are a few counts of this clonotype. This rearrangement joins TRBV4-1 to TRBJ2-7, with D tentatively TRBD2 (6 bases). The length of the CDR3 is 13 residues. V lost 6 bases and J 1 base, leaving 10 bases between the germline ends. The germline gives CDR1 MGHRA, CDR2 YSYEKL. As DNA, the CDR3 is TGCGCCAGCAGGGGAGGCGAGTCCTACGAGCAGTACTTC. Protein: CASRGGESYEQYF.

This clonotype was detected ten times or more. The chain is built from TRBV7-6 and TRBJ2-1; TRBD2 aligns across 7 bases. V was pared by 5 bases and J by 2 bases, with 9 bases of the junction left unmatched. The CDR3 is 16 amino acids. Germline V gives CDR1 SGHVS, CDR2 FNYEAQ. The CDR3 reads CASSGVGGLTYNEQFF. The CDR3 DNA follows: TGTGCCAGCAGCGGGGTCGGGGGGTTGACCTACAATGAGCAGTTCTTC.